This T cell receptor beta chain was captured in a study of identical twins (TCRdb year 2016). In terms of the full investigation: The study deep-sequenced TCR alpha and beta repertoires from monozygotic twins, unrelated adults of various ages and cord blood to test whether fetal clonotypes persist. Replicate twin experiments were performed at different times using different library preparation protocols to rule out contamination.

The table lists this clonotype with a count of one. Its specific antigen is unknown. Base qualities were left out, and no much larger clone turns up one base away. Just one read gives weak support. The V end gives up 3 bases and the J end 4 bases, leaving 7 bases in the junction not matched to a gene. From cysteine to phenylalanine, the CDR3 is 15 amino acids long. Just CDR3 DNA is preserved here, 45 bases in frame from base 1. CDR1 KGHSH and CDR2 LQKENI are derived from the germline V gene. Library prep was done by 5' RACE. The sequencer was an Illumina HiSeq 2000. A universal primer binding site was added through template switching, and the final cDNA carried a unique molecular identifier so that TCR cDNA molecules could be counted accurately. First-strand cDNA for TCR alpha and beta chains was synthesized from specific primers in the conserved constant-segment region. To control for contamination, every cDNA library carried two barcodes: a SMART-Mk sample barcode plus Illumina barcodes. Two successive PCR steps introduced TruSeq adapter sequences along with Illumina sample barcodes. TCR alpha and beta cDNA libraries were sequenced on the Illumina HiSeq platform with custom primers. The original pipeline was this. MiGEC was used to process raw reads and extract unique molecular identifiers, and MiXCR was used to find CDR3 positions. Recombination models were inferred per individual with the repgenHMM and IGoR tools using an EM algorithm. The tcR package in R was used for shared clonotype analysis, with sharing normalized by the product of cloneset sizes. To study raw recombination free of thymic and clonal selection effects, out-of-frame nonproductive sequences were analyzed. TCRdb applied fastp at Q25 and MiXCR to the public reads, then kept only in-frame beta chains. Every CDR3 protein is listed once, alongside the most common genes and DNA of its rows. The V and J calls were not made by the authors but by TCRdb's processing. This sample lists hundreds of thousands of distinct CDR3 sequences; 21% were detected once. The ten most abundant clones make up over 4% of the sample.

Only healthy Caucasian donors were included. The twin cohort consisted of three pairs of female monozygotic twins, all aged roughly 18 to 30 years. Peripheral blood mononuclear cells were the source from which RNA for the TCR libraries was isolated. The full study reports these points: Zero-insertion analyses could be partly confounded by invariant T cells such as MAIT and iNKT, though diverse VJ usage argued against such confounding for most clonotypes. Conclusions relied on cross-sectional statistical analysis, since the same donors could not be followed over many years. The excess sharing between twins in beta out-of-frame sequences was weaker because fewer shared sequences reduced the signal-to-noise ratio. Compared with coincidental sharing between unrelated individuals, out-of-frame TCR alpha sequences shared between twins showed an excess of sequences with low generation probability. Fewer insertions were carried by abundant cord blood beta clonotypes; a weaker similar trend was observed in young adult naive repertoires, while no such trend was observed in memory repertoires. In monozygotic twins, recombination models systematically underestimated out-of-frame TCR alpha sharing, but the models matched the sharing seen between unrelated individuals.

These same records also appear under a second study, on T cells expressing NK-cell markers. Taken from the second paper: TCR beta-chain repertoires were profiled in sorted CD3+CD56+NKG2C+, CD3+CD56+NKG2C- and CD3+CD56-NKG2C+ T-cell subsets from roughly eight donors. Of the eight sequenced donors, seven were found to be HCMV-seropositive and one was found to be HCMV-seronegative. To restrict sorting to alphabetaTCR-expressing T cells, an anti-gammadeltaTCR antibody was added in several experiments. In roughly six donors, the dominant CD3+CD56+NKG2C+ clonotypes ranked among the top 10 CD8+ clonotypes, making up about 1.0-7.5% of CD8+ T cells. Those dominant clonotypes were again the most abundant among CD3+CD56-NKG2C+ cells in several donors, at roughly 25-65%. Whether the expanded NKG2C-expressing T cell clones were specific for HCMV antigens remained unclear. Randomly selected healthy volunteers, three men and five women, were used as the eight sequenced donors. HCMV-specific IgG was detected in serum with a commercial ELISA kit to determine HCMV serostatus. Bulk peripheral blood T-cell repertoires were additionally sequenced from unsorted PBMC for roughly six donors. MIGEC handled demultiplexing of the reads and grouping by UMI, while MiTCR was used to assemble and quantify clonotypes. To remove erroneous sequences, TCR cDNA sequences were retained only when supported by two or more reads. The tcR package was used for downstream repertoire analysis, and clonotypes were matched across fractions by CDR3 nucleotide sequence plus V segment. VDJmatch was used to annotate antigen specificity against VDJdb, with one amino acid substitution in CDR3 permitted.

The clonotype comes from a woman aged 18-29 years in good health. The chain is made from TRBV18 and TRBJ2-5; 8 bases in the middle match TRBD2. The sequenced sample was PBMCs. The nucleotide sequence is given as TGTGCCAGCTCACCCCAACGGGGGGGAACAGAGACCCAGTACTTC. Translated, it reads CASSPQRGGTETQYF. This CDR3, with the reference TRBV18 and TRBJ2-5 proteins standing in past its ends, gives the full variable domain NAGVMQNPRHLVRRRGQEARLRCSPMKGHSHVYWYRQLPEEGLKFMVYLQKENIIDESGMPKERFSAEFPKEGPSILRIQQVVRGDSAAYFCASSPQRGGTETQYFGPGTRLLVL.